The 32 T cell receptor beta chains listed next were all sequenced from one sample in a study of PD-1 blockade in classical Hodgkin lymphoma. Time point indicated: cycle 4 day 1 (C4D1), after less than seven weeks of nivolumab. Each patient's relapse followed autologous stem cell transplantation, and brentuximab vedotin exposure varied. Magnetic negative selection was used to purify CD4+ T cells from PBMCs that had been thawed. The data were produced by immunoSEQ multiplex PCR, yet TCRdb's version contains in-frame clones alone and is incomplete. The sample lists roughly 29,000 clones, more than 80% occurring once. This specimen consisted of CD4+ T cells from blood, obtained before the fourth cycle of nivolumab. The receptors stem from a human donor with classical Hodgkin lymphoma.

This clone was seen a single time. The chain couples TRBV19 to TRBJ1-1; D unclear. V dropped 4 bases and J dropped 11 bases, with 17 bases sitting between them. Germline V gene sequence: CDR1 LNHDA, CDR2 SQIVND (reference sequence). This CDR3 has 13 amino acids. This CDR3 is CASSTTRGQGAFF. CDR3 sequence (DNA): TGTGCCAGTAGTACGACACGCGGCCAAGGGGCTTTCTTT.

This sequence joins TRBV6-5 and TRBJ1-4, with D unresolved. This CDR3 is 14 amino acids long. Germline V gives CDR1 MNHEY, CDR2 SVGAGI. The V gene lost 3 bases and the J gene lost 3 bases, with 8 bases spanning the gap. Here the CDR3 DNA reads TGTGCCAGCAGTTATCTGGGAGCTAATGAAAAACTGTTTTTT. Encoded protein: CASSYLGANEKLFF.

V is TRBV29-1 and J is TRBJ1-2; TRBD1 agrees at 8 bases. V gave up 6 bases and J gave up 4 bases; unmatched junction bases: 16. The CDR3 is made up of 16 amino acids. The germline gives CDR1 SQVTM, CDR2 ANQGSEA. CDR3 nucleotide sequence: TGCAGCGTCGCACCGGGACAGGACTGGGGTTTCTATGGCTACACCTTC. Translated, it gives CSVAPGQDWGFYGYTF.

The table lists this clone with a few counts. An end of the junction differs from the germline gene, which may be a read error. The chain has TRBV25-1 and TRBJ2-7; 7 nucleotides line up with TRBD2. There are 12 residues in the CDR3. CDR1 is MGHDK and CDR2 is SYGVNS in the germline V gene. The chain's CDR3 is CASSAAGGEASF. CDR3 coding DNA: TGTGCCAGCAGTGCTGCTGGGGGGGAAGCAAGCTTC.

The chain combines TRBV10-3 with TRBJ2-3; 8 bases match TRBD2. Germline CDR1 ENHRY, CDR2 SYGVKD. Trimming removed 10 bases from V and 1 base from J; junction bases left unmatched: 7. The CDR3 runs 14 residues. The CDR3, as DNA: TGTGCCACAAGAAGCGGGAGCGGCACAGATACGCAGTATTTT. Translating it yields CATRSGSGTDTQYF.

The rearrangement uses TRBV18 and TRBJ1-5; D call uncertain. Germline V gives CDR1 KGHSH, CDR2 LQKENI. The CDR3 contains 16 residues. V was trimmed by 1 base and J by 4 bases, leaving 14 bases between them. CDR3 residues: CASSPQGVHRNQPQHF. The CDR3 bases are TGTGCCAGCTCACCACAGGGAGTCCATCGAAATCAGCCCCAGCATTTT. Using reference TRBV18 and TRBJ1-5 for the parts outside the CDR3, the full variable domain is NAGVMQNPRHLVRRRGQEARLRCSPMKGHSHVYWYRQLPEEGLKFMVYLQKENIIDESGMPKERFSAEFPKEGPSILRIQQVVRGDSAAYFCASSPQGVHRNQPQHFGDGTRLSIL.

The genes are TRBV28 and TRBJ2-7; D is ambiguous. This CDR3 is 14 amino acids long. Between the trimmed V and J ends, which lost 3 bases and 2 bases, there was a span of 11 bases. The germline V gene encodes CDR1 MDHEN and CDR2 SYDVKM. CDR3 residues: CASSFHTRTYEQYF. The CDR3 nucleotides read TGTGCCAGCAGTTTCCACACCCGAACCTACGAGCAGTACTTC.

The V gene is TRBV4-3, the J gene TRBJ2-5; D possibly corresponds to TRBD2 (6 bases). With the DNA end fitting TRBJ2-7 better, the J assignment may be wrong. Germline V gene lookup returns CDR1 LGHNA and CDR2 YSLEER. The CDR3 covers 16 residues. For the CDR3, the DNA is TGCGCCAGCAGCCAAGAATTTGCGGGGATCTCCTACGAGCAGTACTTC. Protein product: CASSQEFAGISYEQYF.

The CDR3 loop is CASSYVGVNTEAFF. CDR3 sequence (DNA): TGTGCCAGCAGTTACGTCGGGGTGAACACTGAAGCTTTCTTT. V gene TRBV6-6 combines with J gene TRBJ1-1; D is ambiguous. The CDR3 spans 14 residues. Trimming shortened V by 2 bases and J by 0 bases, and 7 bases separated the two germline ends. Looked up from germline, CDR1 is MNHNY and CDR2 is SVGAGI (reference sequence).

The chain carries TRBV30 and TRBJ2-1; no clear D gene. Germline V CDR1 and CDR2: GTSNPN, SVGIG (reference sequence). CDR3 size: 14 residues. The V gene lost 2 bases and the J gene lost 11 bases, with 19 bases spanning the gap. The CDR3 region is CAWSNSAVAIQQFF. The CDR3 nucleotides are TGTGCCTGGAGTAACAGCGCGGTGGCCATTCAGCAGTTCTTC. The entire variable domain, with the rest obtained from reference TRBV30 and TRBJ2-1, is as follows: SQTIHQWPATLVQPVGSPLSLECTVEGTSNPNLYWYRQAAGRGLQLLFYSVGIGQISSEVPQNLSASRPQDRQFILSSKKLLLSDSGFYLCAWSNSAVAIQQFFGPGTRLTVL.

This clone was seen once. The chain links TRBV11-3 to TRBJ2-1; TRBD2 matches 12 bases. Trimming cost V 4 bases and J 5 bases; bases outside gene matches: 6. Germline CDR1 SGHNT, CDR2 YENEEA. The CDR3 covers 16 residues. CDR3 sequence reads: CASSSGLAGTDNEQFF. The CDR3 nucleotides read TGTGCCAGCAGCTCCGGACTAGCGGGAACCGACAATGAGCAGTTCTTC.

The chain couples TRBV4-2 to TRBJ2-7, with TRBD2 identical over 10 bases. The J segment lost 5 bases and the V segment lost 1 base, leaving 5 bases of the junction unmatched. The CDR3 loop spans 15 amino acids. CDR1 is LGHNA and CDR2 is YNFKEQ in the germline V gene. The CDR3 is CASSQVGLADNEQYF. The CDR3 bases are TGTGCCAGCAGCCAAGTAGGACTAGCGGACAACGAGCAGTACTTC.

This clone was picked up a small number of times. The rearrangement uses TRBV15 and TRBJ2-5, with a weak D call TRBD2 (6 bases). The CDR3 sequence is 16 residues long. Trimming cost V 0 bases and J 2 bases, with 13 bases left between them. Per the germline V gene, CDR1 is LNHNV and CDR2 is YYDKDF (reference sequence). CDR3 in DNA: TGTGCCACCAGCAGAGATCTCGCTAGCGAACAAGAGACCCAGTACTTC. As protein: CATSRDLASEQETQYF.

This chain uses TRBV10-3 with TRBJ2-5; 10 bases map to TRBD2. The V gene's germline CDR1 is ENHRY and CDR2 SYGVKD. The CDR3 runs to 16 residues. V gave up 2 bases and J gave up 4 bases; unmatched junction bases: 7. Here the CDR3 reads CAISEISGRAGETQYF. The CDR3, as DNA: TGTGCCATCAGTGAGATCAGCGGGAGGGCTGGAGAGACCCAGTACTTC.

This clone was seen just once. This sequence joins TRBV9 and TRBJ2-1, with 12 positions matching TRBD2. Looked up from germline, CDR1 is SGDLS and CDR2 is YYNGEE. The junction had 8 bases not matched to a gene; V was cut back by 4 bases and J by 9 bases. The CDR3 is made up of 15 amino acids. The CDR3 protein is CASSTLAGGSGEQFF. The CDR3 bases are TGTGCCAGCAGCACCCTAGCGGGAGGGTCCGGTGAGCAGTTCTTC.

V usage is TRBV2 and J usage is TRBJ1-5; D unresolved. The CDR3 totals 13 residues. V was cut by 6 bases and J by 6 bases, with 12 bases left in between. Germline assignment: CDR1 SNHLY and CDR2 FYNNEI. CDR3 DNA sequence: TGTGCCAGCAGACCGGACGCCCGTCAGCCCCAGCATTTT. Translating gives CASRPDARQPQHF.

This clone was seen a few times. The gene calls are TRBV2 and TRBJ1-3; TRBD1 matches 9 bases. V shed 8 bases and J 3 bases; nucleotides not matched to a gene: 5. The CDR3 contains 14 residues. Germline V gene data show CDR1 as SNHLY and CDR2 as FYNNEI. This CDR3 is CASSQGALGNTIYF. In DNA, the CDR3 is TGTGCCAGCTCACAGGGGGCTCTTGGAAACACCATATATTTT.

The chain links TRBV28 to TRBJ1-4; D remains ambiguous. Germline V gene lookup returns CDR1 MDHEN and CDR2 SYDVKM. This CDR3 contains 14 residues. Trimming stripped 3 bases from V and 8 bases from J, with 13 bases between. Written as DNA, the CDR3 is TGTGCCAGCAGTTTCGGACCGCGGTTCGAAAAACTGTTTTTT. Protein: CASSFGPRFEKLFF. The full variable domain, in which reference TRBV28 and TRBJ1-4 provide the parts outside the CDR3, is DVKVTQSSRYLVKRTGEKVFLECVQDMDHENMFWYRQDPGLGLRLIYFSYDVKMKEKGDIPEGYSVSREKKERFSLILESASTNQTSMYLCASSFGPRFEKLFFGSGTQLSVL.

CDR3 sequence: CASRAGASYEQYF. DNA of the CDR3: TGTGCCAGCAGAGCTGGGGCGTCTTACGAGCAGTACTTC. The genes are TRBV6-5 and TRBJ2-7; a possible D gene is TRBD1 (5 bases). The germline V gene encodes CDR1 MNHEY and CDR2 SVGAGI. V was pared by 6 bases and J by 4 bases, with 13 bases between. The CDR3 sequence is 13 residues long.

This CDR3 is CASSFGTSGSYEQYF. For the CDR3, the DNA is TGTGCCAGCAGCTTCGGTACTAGCGGGAGTTACGAGCAGTACTTC. V is TRBV7-8 and J is TRBJ2-7; 11 bases map to TRBD2. The junction had 5 bases not matched to a gene; V was cut back by 3 bases and J by 4 bases. The CDR3 extends over 15 amino acids. The germline gives CDR1 SGHVS, CDR2 FQNEAQ.

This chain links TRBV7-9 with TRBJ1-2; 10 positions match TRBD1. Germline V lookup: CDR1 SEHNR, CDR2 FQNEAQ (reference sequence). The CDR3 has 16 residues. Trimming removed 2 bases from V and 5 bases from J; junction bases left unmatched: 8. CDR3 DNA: TGTGCCAGCAGCTTAATGGACAGGGGGTTTCGGTATGGCTACACCTTC. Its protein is CASSLMDRGFRYGYTF. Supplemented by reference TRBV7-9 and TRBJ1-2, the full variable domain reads DTGVSQNPRHKITKRGQNVTFRCDPISEHNRLYWYRQTLGQGPEFLTYFQNEAQLEKSRLLSDRFSAERPKGSFSTLEIQRTEQGDSAMYLCASSLMDRGFRYGYTFGSGTRLTVV.

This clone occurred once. This chain's CDR3 is CAWSQGRAFNQPQHF. The DNA for the CDR3 is TGTGCCTGGAGTCAAGGCAGAGCTTTTAATCAGCCCCAGCATTTT. This chain links TRBV30 with TRBJ1-5; no firm D call. The ends were cut back, 2 bases at V and 4 bases at J, with 15 bases in the middle. The CDR3 spans 15 residues. The germline gives CDR1 GTSNPN, CDR2 SVGIG (reference sequence).

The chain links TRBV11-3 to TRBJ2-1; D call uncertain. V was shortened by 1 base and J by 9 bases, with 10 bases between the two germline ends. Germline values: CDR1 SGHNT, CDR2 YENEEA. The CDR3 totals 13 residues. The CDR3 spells CASSLVVRSEQFF. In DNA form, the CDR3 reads TGTGCCAGCAGCTTAGTAGTTCGGAGTGAGCAGTTCTTC.

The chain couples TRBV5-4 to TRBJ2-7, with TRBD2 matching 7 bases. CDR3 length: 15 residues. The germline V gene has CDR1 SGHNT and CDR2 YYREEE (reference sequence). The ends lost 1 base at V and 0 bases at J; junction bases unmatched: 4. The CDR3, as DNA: TGTGCCAGCAGCTTGAAAGCGGGGAGCTCCTACGAGCAGTACTTC. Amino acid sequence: CASSLKAGSSYEQYF.

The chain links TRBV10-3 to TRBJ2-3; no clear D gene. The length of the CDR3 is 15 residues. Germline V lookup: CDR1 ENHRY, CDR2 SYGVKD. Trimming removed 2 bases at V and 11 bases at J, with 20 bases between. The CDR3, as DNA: TGTGCCATCAGTGAGCCCAGTACGGGTTTGGGGATGCAGTATTTT. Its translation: CAISEPSTGLGMQYF.

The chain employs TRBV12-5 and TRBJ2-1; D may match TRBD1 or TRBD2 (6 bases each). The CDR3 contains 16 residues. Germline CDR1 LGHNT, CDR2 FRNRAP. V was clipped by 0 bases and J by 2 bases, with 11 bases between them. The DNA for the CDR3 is TGTGCTAGTGGTTTGGTAGGGGGGCTCGCCTACAATGAGCAGTTCTTC. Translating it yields CASGLVGGLAYNEQFF.

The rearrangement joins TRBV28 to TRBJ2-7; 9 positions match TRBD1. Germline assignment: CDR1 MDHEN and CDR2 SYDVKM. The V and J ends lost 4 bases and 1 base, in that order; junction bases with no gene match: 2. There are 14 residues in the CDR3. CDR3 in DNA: TGTGCCAGCAGTTACAGGGGGCCATCCTACGAGCAGTACTTC. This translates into CASSYRGPSYEQYF.

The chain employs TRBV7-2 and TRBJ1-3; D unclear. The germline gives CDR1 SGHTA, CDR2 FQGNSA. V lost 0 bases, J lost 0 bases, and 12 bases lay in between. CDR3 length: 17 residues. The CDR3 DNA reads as TGTGCCAGCAGCTTAGCAGGGAGGGAGGTCTCTGGAAACACCATATATTTT. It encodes CASSLAGREVSGNTIYF.

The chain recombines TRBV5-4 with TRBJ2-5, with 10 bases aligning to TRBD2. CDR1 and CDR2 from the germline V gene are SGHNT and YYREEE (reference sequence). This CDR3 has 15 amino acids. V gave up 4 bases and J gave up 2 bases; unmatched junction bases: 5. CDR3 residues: CASSETSGPQETQYF. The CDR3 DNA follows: TGTGCCAGCAGCGAGACTAGCGGGCCTCAAGAGACCCAGTACTTC.

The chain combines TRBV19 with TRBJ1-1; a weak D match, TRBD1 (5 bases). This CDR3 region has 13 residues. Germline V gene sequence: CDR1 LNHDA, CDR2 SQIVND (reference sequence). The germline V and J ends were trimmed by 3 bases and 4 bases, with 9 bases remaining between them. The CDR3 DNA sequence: TGTGCCAGTAGTATTCGGGACGGCACTGAAGCTTTCTTT. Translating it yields CASSIRDGTEAFF.

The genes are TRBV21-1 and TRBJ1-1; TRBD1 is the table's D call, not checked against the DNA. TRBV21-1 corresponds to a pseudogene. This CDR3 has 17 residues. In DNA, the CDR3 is TGTGCCAGCAGCTCCCTCGCCCGACAGGGGCAGGACACTGAAGCTTTCTTT. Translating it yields CASSSLARQGQDTEAFF.

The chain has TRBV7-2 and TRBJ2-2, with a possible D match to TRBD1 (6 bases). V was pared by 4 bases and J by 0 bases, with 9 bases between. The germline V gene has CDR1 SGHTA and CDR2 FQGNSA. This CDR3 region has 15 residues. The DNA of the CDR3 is TGTGCCAGCAGCTCAGGACAGCCGAACACCGGGGAGCTGTTTTTT. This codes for CASSSGQPNTGELFF. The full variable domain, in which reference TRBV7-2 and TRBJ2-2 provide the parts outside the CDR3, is GAGVSQSPSNKVTEKGKDVELRCDPISGHTALYWYRQSLGQGLEFLIYFQGNSAPDKSGLPSDRFSAERTGGSVSTLTIQRTQQEDSAVYLCASSSGQPNTGELFFGEGSRLTVL.